The rows below give T cell receptor beta chains drawn from one sample of a study of CD8 T cell repertoires and HIV-1 epitope variants. Libraries were prepared by immunoSEQ multiplex PCR; TCRdb keeps only in-frame clonotypes and omits some of them. The data contain over 4,500 clones, around two thirds of them singletons. These receptors have no identified antigens. The source material was cultured CD8+ T cells derived from PBMCs. These receptors came from a male donor with HIV. CDR3s include the opening cysteine and the closing phenylalanine or tryptophan. D genes are given only for firm matches. The size of a clone is reported for some rows only, either as once, few or many, or as a class for expanded clones.

TRBV5-8,.,TRBD1,TRBJ2-3,CASSSGTGGTDTQYF,TGTGCCAGCAGCTCCGGGACAGGGGGCACAGATACGCAGTATTTT
TRBV4-2,.,TRBD1,TRBJ2-7,CASSQDLEQGTYEQYF,TGTGCCAGCAGCCAAGATCTAGAACAGGGGACCTACGAGCAGTACTTC
TRBV10-3,medium-sized,.,TRBJ1-1,CAISEGDTEAFF,TGTGCCATCAGTGAGGGGGATACTGAAGCTTTCTTT
TRBV6-1,.,.,TRBJ1-5,CASSDTSLAQPQHF,TGTGCCAGCAGTGATACTTCTCTCGCTCAGCCCCAGCATTTT
TRBV28,.,TRBD1,TRBJ2-7,CASSLTGWDEQYF,TGTGCCAGCAGCCTGACAGGGTGGGACGAGCAGTACTTC
TRBV2,.,.,TRBJ1-4,CASSFPGEEMATNEKLFF,TGTGCCAGCAGTTTTCCAGGGGAGGAAATGGCAACTAATGAAAAACTGTTTTTT
TRBV4-1,.,.,TRBJ2-3,CASSQADRSTDTQYF,TGCGCCAGCAGCCAAGCCGACAGGAGCACAGATACGCAGTATTTT
TRBV30,.,TRBD1,TRBJ1-6,CAWGGQGSSPLHF,TGTGCCTGGGGAGGACAGGGGAGCTCACCCCTCCACTTT
TRBV30,few,TRBD1,TRBJ1-2,CAWRPRQGVYGYTF,TGTGCCTGGAGGCCCCGACAGGGAGTCTATGGCTACACCTTC
TRBV5-6,.,.,TRBJ1-2,CASSFSGSGYTF,TGTGCCAGCAGCTTTTCGGGTAGTGGCTACACCTTC
TRBV5-1,few,TRBD2,TRBJ2-3,CASSSNPGTSGRSADTQYF,TGCGCCAGCAGCTCAAATCCCGGGACTAGCGGGAGGTCCGCGGATACGCAGTATTTT
TRBV27,.,TRBD1,TRBJ1-2,CASRSGQGRDYGYTF,TGTGCCAGCAGGAGTGGACAGGGGCGTGACTATGGCTACACCTTC
TRBV5-5,.,.,TRBJ1-1,CASSQDVGQGNTEAFF,TGCGCCAGCAGCCAAGATGTTGGGCAGGGGAACACTGAAGCTTTCTTT
TRBV4-2,.,.,TRBJ2-5,CASSPQDDQETQYF,TGTGCCAGCAGCCCTCAGGACGACCAAGAGACCCAGTACTTC
TRBV4-1,.,.,TRBJ2-5,CASSQDRGQEQETQYF,TGCGCCAGCAGCCAAGATAGGGGACAAGAACAAGAGACCCAGTACTTC
TRBV7-9,.,.,TRBJ1-6,CASSLVTGSYNSPLHF,TGTGCCAGCAGCTTAGTTACAGGCTCCTATAATTCACCCCTCCACTTT
TRBV28,few,TRBD2,TRBJ2-7,CASSSLAGGLSYEQYF,TGTGCCAGCAGTTCCCTAGCGGGAGGGCTCTCCTACGAGCAGTACTTC
TRBV27,.,.,TRBJ2-7,CASSPLLGAHEQYF,TGTGCCAGCAGTCCCCTACTTGGGGCCCACGAGCAGTACTTC
TRBV14,.,.,TRBJ2-1,CASSTWDINEQFF,TGTGCCAGCAGCACCTGGGACATAAATGAGCAGTTCTTC
TRBV7-8,.,.,TRBJ2-7,CASSSRDPEYEQYF,TGTGCCAGCAGCTCGAGGGACCCTGAATACGAGCAGTACTTC
TRBV7-2,few,TRBD1,TRBJ1-2,CASTTDRDYGYTF,TGTGCCAGCACCACAGACAGGGACTATGGCTACACCTTC
TRBV5-1,medium-sized,TRBD2,TRBJ2-7,CASSLYSGTTSSYEQYF,TGCGCCAGCAGCTTATACAGCGGGACCACAAGCTCCTACGAGCAGTACTTC
TRBV6-1,few,.,TRBJ2-7,CASSPTDYEQYF,TGTGCCAGCAGTCCGACTGATTACGAGCAGTACTTC
TRBV25-1,once,.,TRBJ2-3,CASSEYGLAPDGTDTQYF,TGTGCCAGCAGTGAATATGGTCTAGCGCCGGACGGCACAGATACGCAGTATTTT
TRBV10-3,.,TRBD1,TRBJ2-7,CAISVGGQGGEQYF,TGTGCCATCAGTGTGGGAGGACAGGGGGGCGAGCAGTACTTC
TRBV5-4,few,.,TRBJ1-2,CASRPGTAAKGYTF,TGTGCCAGCAGACCCGGGACCGCCGCGAAGGGCTACACCTTC
TRBV19,.,TRBD2,TRBJ2-5,CASSLTGGGNPEETQYF,TGTGCCAGTAGTTTAACGGGGGGGGGCAACCCTGAAGAGACCCAGTACTTC
TRBV2,.,.,TRBJ2-7,CASSDYGQRDEQYF,TGTGCCAGCAGTGACTACGGACAGCGCGACGAGCAGTACTTC
TRBV9,.,.,TRBJ2-2,CASSVQGTGELFF,TGTGCCAGCAGCGTACAGGGGACCGGGGAGCTGTTTTTT
TRBV4-3,once,TRBD2,TRBJ2-7,CASSQESAGGSYEQYF,TGCGCCAGCAGCCAAGAATCAGCGGGGGGCTCCTACGAGCAGTACTTC
TRBV2,few,.,TRBJ2-7,CASRGTPYNEQYF,TGTGCCAGCAGAGGGACACCCTATAACGAGCAGTACTTC
TRBV2,.,TRBD2,TRBJ2-4,CASSPSGGAGNIQYF,TGTGCCAGCAGTCCTAGCGGGGGGGCAGGGAACATTCAGTACTTC
TRBV7-6,.,.,TRBJ2-7,CASSLEADRPYEQYF,TGTGCCAGCAGCTTAGAAGCAGACAGGCCCTACGAGCAGTACTTC
TRBV6-7,once,.,TRBJ2-7,CASKECIHTYEQYF,TGTGCCAGCAAAGAATGCATCCATACCTACGAGCAGTACTTC
TRBV2,.,.,TRBJ2-2,CASSDGYTGELFF,TGTGCCAGCAGTGATGGTTACACCGGGGAGCTGTTTTTT
TRBV27,.,TRBD1,TRBJ1-6,CASSRTSRGHNSPLHF,TGTGCCAGCAGCAGGACTAGCAGGGGGCATAATTCACCCCTCCACTTT
TRBV28,.,.,TRBJ2-5,CASSFRTGLEETQYF,TGTGCCAGCAGTTTCCGCACAGGGTTGGAAGAGACCCAGTACTTC
TRBV5-6,.,.,TRBJ1-1,CASSLVEEGTEAFF,TGTGCCAGCAGCTTGGTGGAGGAGGGCACTGAAGCTTTCTTT
TRBV30,.,.,TRBJ2-5,CACHRTTNSETQYF,TGTGCCTGTCATCGGACTACTAATTCGGAGACCCAGTACTTC
TRBV28,once,.,TRBJ2-5,CASSLSARKETQYF,TGTGCCAGCAGTTTATCCGCCCGAAAAGAGACCCAGTACTTC
TRBV15,.,.,TRBJ1-1,CATSRDNAGTEAFF,TGTGCCACCAGCAGAGATAACGCCGGCACTGAAGCTTTCTTT
TRBV30,.,.,TRBJ1-3,CAWKSVQGIGNTIYF,TGTGCCTGGAAGAGCGTGCAGGGGATTGGAAACACCATATATTTT
TRBV28,.,.,TRBJ2-5,CASSLSFGKETQYF,TGTGCCAGCAGTTTATCATTTGGTAAAGAGACCCAGTACTTC
TRBV6-1,once,TRBD1,TRBJ2-7,CASSVRDSPSYEQYF,TGTGCCAGCAGTGTCCGGGACAGCCCATCCTACGAGCAGTACTTC
TRBV4-1,medium-sized,TRBD1,TRBJ1-1,CASSRLQGEEAFF,TGCGCCAGCAGCCGTTTACAGGGGGAGGAAGCTTTCTTT
TRBV4-3,.,.,TRBJ2-6,CASSPSGANVLTF,TGCGCCAGCAGCCCTTCTGGGGCCAACGTCCTGACTTTC
TRBV6-5,once,TRBD1,TRBJ2-7,CASSYLQGAYEQYF,TGTGCCAGCTCCTACCTGCAGGGGGCCTACGAGCAGTACTTC
TRBV9,.,.,TRBJ2-2,CASSVGTIGTGELFF,TGTGCCAGCAGCGTCGGTACAATAGGGACCGGGGAGCTGTTTTTT
TRBV5-1,.,TRBD1,TRBJ2-2,CASSTQGGTGELFF,TGCGCCAGCAGCACACAGGGGGGCACCGGGGAGCTGTTTTTT